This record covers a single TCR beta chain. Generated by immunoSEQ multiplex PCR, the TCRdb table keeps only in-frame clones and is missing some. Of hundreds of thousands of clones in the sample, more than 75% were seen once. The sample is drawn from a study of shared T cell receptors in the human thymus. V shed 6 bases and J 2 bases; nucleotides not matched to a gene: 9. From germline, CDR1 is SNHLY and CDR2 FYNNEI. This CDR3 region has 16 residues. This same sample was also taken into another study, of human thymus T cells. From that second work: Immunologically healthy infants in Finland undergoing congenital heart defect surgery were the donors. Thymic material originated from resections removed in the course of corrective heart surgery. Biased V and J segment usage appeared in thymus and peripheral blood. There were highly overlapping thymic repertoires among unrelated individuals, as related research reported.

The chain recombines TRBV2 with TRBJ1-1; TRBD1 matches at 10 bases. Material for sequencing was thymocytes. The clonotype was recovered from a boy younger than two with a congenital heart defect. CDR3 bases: TGTGCCAGCAGGGACAGACAGGGGGCGAAAAACACTGAAGCTTTCTTT. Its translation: CASRDRQGAKNTEAFF. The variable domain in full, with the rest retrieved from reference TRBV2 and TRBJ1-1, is EPEVTQTPSHQVTQMGQEVILRCVPISNHLYFYWYRQILGQKVEFLVSFYNNEISEKSEIFDDQFSVERPDGSNFTLKIRSTKLEDSAMYFCASRDRQGAKNTEAFFGQGTRLTVV.